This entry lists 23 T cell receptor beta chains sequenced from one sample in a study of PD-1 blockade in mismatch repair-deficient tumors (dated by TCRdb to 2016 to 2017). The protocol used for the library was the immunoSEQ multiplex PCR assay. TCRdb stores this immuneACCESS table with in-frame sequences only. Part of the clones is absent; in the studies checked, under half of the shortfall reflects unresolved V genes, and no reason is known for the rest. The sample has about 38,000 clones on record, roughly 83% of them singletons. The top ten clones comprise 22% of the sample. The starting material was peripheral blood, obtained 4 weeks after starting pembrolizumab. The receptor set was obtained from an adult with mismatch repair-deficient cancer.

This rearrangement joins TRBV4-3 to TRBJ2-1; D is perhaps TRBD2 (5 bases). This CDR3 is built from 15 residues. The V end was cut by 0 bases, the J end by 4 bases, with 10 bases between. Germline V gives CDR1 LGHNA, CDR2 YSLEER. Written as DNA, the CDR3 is TGCGCCAGCAGCCAAGATGGAGGTCAGTACAATGAGCAGTTCTTC. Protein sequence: CASSQDGGQYNEQFF.

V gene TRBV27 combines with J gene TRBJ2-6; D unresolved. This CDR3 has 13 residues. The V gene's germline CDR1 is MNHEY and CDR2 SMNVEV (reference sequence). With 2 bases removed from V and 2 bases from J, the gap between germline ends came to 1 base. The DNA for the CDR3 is TGTGCCAGCAGTTTAACTGGGGCCAACGTCCTGACTTTC. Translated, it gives CASSLTGANVLTF.

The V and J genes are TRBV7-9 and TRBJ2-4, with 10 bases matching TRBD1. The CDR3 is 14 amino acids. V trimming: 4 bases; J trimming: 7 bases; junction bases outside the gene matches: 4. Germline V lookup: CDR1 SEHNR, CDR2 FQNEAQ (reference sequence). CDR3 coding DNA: TGTGCCAGCAGCTCCACGGGACAGGGGAACATTCAGTACTTC. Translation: CASSSTGQGNIQYF. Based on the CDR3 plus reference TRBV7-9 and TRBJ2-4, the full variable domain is DTGVSQNPRHKITKRGQNVTFRCDPISEHNRLYWYRQTLGQGPEFLTYFQNEAQLEKSRLLSDRFSAERPKGSFSTLEIQRTEQGDSAMYLCASSSTGQGNIQYFGAGTRLSVL.

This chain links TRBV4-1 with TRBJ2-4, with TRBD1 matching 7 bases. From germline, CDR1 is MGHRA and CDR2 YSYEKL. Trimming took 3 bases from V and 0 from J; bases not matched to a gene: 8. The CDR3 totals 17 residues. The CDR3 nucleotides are TGCGCCAGCAGCCACCCTCTAGACAGGGTAGCCAAAAACATTCAGTACTTC. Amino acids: CASSHPLDRVAKNIQYF.

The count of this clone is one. The CDR3 nucleotides read TGTGCCAGTAGCGGACAGGGACAAGCCAAAAACATTCAGTACTTC. It yields the protein CASSGQGQAKNIQYF. The chain couples TRBV19 to TRBJ2-4, with 8 bases identical to TRBD1. The ends lost 6 bases at V and 0 bases at J; junction bases unmatched: 4. The CDR3 covers 15 residues. Germline-derived CDR1 and CDR2 are LNHDA and SQIVND (reference sequence).

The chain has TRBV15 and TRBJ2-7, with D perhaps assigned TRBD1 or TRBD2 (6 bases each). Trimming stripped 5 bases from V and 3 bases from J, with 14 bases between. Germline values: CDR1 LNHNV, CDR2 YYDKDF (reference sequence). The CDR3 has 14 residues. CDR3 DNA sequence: TGTGCCACCAGCGGTCTACAGGGAGGCTACGAGCAGTACTTC. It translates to CATSGLQGGYEQYF. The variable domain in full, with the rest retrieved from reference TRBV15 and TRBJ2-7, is DAMVIQNPRYQVTQFGKPVTLSCSQTLNHNVMYWYQQKSSQAPKLLFHYYDKDFNNEADTPDNFQSRRPNTSFCFLDIRSPGLGDTAMYLCATSGLQGGYEQYFGPGTRLTVT.

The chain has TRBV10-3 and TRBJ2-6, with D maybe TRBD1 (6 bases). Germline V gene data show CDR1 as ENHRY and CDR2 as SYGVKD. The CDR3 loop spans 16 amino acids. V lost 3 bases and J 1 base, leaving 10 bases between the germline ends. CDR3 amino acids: CAISDPQGSGANVLTF. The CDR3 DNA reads TGTGCCATCAGTGACCCTCAGGGGTCTGGGGCCAACGTCCTGACTTTC.

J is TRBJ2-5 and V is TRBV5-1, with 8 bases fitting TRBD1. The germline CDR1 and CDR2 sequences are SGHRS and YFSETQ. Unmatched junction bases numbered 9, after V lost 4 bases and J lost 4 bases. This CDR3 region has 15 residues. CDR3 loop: CASSEGTGQPETQYF. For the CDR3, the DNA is TGCGCCAGCAGCGAAGGGACAGGCCAACCAGAGACCCAGTACTTC. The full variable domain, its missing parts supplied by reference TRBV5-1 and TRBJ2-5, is KAGVTQTPRYLIKTRGQQVTLSCSPISGHRSVSWYQQTPGQGLQFLFEYFSETQRNKGNFPGRFSGRQFSNSRSEMNVSTLELGDSALYLCASSEGTGQPETQYFGPGTRLLVL.

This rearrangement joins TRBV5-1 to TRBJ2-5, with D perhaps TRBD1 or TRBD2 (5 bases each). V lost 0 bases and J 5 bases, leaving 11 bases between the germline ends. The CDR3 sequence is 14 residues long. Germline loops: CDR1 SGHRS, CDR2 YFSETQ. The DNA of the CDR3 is TGCGCCAGCAGCTTGGCCCGGGGCGGGGAGACCCAGTACTTC. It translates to CASSLARGGETQYF. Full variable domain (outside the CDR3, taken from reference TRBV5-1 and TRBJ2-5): KAGVTQTPRYLIKTRGQQVTLSCSPISGHRSVSWYQQTPGQGLQFLFEYFSETQRNKGNFPGRFSGRQFSNSRSEMNVSTLELGDSALYLCASSLARGGETQYFGPGTRLLVL.

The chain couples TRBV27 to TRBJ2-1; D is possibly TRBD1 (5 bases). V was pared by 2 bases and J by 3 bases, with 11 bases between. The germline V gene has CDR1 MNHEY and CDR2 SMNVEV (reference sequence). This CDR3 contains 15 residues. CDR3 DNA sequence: TGTGCCAGCAGTTTAACCCAAGGGGACTACAATGAGCAGTTCTTC. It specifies CASSLTQGDYNEQFF.

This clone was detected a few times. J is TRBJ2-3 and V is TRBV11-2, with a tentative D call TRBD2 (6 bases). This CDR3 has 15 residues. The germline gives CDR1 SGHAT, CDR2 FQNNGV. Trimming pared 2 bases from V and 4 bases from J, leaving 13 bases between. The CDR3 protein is CASSLYGSIADTQYF. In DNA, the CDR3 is TGTGCCAGCAGCTTATACGGGAGTATCGCAGATACGCAGTATTTT.

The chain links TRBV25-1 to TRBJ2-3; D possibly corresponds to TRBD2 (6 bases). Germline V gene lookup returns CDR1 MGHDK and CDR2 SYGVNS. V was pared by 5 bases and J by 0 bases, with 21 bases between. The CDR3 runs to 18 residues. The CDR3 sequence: CASSNTGAHPRSTDTQYF. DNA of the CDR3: TGTGCCAGCAGTAATACGGGAGCTCACCCTCGTAGCACAGATACGCAGTATTTT.

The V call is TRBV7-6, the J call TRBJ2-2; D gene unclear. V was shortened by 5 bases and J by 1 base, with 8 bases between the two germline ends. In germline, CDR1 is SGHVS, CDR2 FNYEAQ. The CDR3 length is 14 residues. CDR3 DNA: TGTGCCAGCAGCCCAACGGTGAACACCGGGGAGCTGTTTTTT. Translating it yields CASSPTVNTGELFF.

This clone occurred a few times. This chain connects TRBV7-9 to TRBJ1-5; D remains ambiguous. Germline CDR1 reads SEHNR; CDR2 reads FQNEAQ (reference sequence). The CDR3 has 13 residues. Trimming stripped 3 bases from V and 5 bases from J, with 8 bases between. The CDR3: CASSFSSDQPQHF. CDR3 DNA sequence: TGTGCCAGCAGCTTTTCCAGCGATCAGCCCCAGCATTTT.

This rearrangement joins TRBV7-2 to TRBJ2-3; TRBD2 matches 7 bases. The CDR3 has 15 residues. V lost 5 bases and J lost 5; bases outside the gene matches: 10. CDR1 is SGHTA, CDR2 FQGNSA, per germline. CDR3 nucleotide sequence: TGTGCCAGCAGCCCCATTGGATCGGGGGGAGATACGCAGTATTTT. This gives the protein CASSPIGSGGDTQYF.

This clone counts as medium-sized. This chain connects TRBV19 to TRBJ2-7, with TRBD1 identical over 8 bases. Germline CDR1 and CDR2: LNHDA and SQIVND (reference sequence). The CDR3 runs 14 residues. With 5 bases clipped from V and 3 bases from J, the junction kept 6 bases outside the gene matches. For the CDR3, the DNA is TGTGCCAGTAGTGTTGGACAGGGAGGCTACGAGCAGTACTTC. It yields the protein CASSVGQGGYEQYF. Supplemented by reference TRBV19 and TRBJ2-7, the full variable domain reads DGGITQSPKYLFRKEGQNVTLSCEQNLNHDAMYWYRQDPGQGLRLIYYSQIVNDFQKGDIAEGYSVSREKKESFPLTVTSAQKNPTAFYLCASSVGQGGYEQYFGPGTRLTVT.

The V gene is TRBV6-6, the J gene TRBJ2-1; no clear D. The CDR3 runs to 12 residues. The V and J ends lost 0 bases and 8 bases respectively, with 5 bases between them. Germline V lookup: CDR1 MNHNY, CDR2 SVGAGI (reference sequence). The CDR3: CASSYSYDEQFF. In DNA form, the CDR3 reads TGTGCCAGCAGTTACTCGTACGATGAGCAGTTCTTC.

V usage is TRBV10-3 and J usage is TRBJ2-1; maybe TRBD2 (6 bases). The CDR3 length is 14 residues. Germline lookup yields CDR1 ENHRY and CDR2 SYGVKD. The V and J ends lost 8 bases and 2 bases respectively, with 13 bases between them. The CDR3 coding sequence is TGTGCCATCGGCGGGGATTTAGCCTACAATGAGCAGTTCTTC. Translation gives CAIGGDLAYNEQFF.

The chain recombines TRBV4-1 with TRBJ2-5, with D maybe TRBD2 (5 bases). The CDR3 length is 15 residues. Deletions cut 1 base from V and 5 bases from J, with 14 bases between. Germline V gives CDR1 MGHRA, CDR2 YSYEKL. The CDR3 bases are TGCGCCAGCAGCCAAGCGGACTTCCCGGGGGAGACCCAGTACTTC. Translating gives CASSQADFPGETQYF.

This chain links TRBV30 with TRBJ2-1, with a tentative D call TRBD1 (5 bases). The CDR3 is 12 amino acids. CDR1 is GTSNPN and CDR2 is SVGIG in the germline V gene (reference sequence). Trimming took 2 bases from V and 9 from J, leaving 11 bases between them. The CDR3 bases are TGTGCCTGGAGTCGACCTCAGGGTGAGCAGTTCTTC. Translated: CAWSRPQGEQFF.

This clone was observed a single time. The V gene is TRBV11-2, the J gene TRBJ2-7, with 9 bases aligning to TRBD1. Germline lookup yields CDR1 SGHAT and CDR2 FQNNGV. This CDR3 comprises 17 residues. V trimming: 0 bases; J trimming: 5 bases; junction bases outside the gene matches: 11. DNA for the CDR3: TGTGCCAGCAGCTTAGATCGAAACAGGGGGCAAGGAGACGAGCAGTACTTC. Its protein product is CASSLDRNRGQGDEQYF.

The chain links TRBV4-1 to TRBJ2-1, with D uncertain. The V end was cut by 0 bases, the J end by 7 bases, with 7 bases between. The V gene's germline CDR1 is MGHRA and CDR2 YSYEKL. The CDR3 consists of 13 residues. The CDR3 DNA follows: TGCGCCAGCAGCCAAGATTTTCCAAATGAGCAGTTCTTC. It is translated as CASSQDFPNEQFF.

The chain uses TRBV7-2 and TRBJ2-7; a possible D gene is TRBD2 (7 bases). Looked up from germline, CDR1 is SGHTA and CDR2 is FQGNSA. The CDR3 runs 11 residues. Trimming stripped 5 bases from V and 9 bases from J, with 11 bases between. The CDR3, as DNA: TGTGCCAGCAGCCAGGGAGGGGGGCAGTACTTC. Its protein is CASSQGGGQYF.